The 18 T cell receptor beta chains listed next were all sequenced from one sample in a study of blood T cell repertoires in COVID-19. Generated by immunoSEQ multiplex PCR, the TCRdb table keeps only in-frame clones and is missing some. Of about 300,000 clones in the sample, 70% to 90% were seen once. Sequenced material: peripheral blood. These receptors all come from a man between 18 and 35 years old with active or convalescent COVID-19.

The CDR3 bases are TGCAGCGTTCCGGGCAGGGGGCCCTACGAGCAGTACTTC. Amino acid sequence: CSVPGRGPYEQYF. The chain links TRBV29-1 to TRBJ2-7; TRBD1 matches at 8 bases. Per germline, CDR1 SQVTM and CDR2 ANQGSEA. The CDR3 loop spans 13 amino acids. V shed 5 bases, J shed 2 bases, and the junction held 5 bases outside the gene matches.

This chain connects TRBV12-3 or TRBV12-4 to TRBJ1-1; 7 bases agree with TRBD1. The CDR3 consists of 13 residues. Trimming took 4 bases from V and 7 from J; bases not matched to a gene: 6. CDR3 region: CASSSTGVDEAFF. In DNA, the CDR3 is TGTGCCAGCAGTTCCACAGGGGTTGATGAAGCTTTCTTT.

The rearrangement uses TRBV6-2 or TRBV6-3 and TRBJ2-2; 8 bases are a match to TRBD1. The trim removed 5 bases at V and 6 bases at J, leaving 14 bases unmatched. The CDR3 runs to 17 residues. The germline CDR1 and CDR2 sequences are MNHEY and SVGEGT. The CDR3 is CASSPLLGQEDPGELFF. The CDR3, as DNA: TGTGCCAGCAGTCCCCTATTGGGACAGGAGGATCCCGGGGAGCTGTTTTTT.

The rearrangement links TRBV7-9 to TRBJ2-7; TRBD2 agrees at 14 bases. V dropped 5 bases and J dropped 3; count of bases not matched to a gene: 12. This CDR3 comprises 18 residues. The germline V gene encodes CDR1 SEHNR and CDR2 FQNEAQ (reference sequence). The DNA of the CDR3 is TGTGCCAGCAGCCACGCCGGGACTAGCGGGGGAGGCCTCTACGAGCAGTACTTC. It specifies CASSHAGTSGGGLYEQYF.

This clone appeared once. The J gene is TRBJ2-7, the V gene TRBV7-2; TRBD1 matches at 7 bases. With V trimmed by 5 bases and J by 2 bases, 9 bases remained unmatched. Germline V gene sequence: CDR1 SGHTA, CDR2 FQGNSA. CDR3 length: 15 amino acids. The CDR3 loop reads CASSQQGILTYEQYF. The CDR3 nucleotides read TGTGCCAGCAGCCAACAGGGGATCCTCACCTACGAGCAGTACTTC.

The rearrangement joins TRBV7-2 to TRBJ2-3; 11 bases fit TRBD2. This CDR3 region has 16 residues. The V segment lost 7 bases and the J segment 7 bases; nucleotides outside the gene matches: 13. The V gene's germline CDR1 is SGHTA and CDR2 FQGNSA. CDR3 in DNA: TGTGCCAGCACCGGACATAGCGGGGGGGCCACCAATACGCAGTATTTT. Amino acids: CASTGHSGGATNTQYF.

V is TRBV6-5 and J is TRBJ1-2; no definite D call. Trimming shortened V by 6 bases and J by 8 bases, and 19 bases separated the two germline ends. The CDR3 is made up of 14 amino acids. Germline assignment: CDR1 MNHEY and CDR2 SVGAGI. The CDR3 is CASRPTTDSEGYTF. Here the CDR3 DNA reads TGTGCCAGCAGACCTACGACGGACTCAGAGGGCTACACCTTC.

Details on this clone: Other DNA sequences in the sample encode the same CDR3. The genes are TRBV19 and TRBJ1-1; 7 nucleotides align to TRBD1. CDR1 and CDR2 from the germline V gene are LNHDA and SQIVND (reference sequence). CDR3 length: 14 residues. V was clipped by 7 bases and J by 2 bases; unmatched bases: 7. The CDR3 protein is CASTLTGVNTEAFF. CDR3 sequence (DNA): TGTGCCAGTACTCTTACAGGGGTAAACACTGAAGCTTTCTTT.

The CDR3, as DNA: TGTGCCAGCAGTGAAGGCGGGATTCTTAATTCACCCCTCCACTTT. This codes for CASSEGGILNSPLHF. The J gene is TRBJ1-6, the V gene TRBV2; no clear D. Deletions cut 1 base from V and 6 bases from J, with 10 bases between. The germline V gene encodes CDR1 SNHLY and CDR2 FYNNEI. The CDR3 has 15 amino acids.

V is TRBV7-2 and J is TRBJ2-7; 10 bases agree with TRBD2. J was trimmed by 4 bases and V by 3 bases; bases with no gene match: 9. CDR1 and CDR2 (germline): SGHTA, FQGNSA. CDR3 length equals 16 residues. The CDR3 reads CASSFVSGGLPYEQYF. The DNA of the CDR3 is TGTGCCAGCAGCTTTGTTAGCGGGGGGCTCCCATACGAGCAGTACTTC.

The CDR3 reads CSARDRGLTHF. Here the CDR3 DNA reads TGCAGTGCTAGAGATAGGGGGTTGACGCATTTT. The chain links TRBV20-1 to TRBJ1-5; D perhaps matches TRBD1 (6 bases). This CDR3 has 11 amino acids. Germline V gene data show CDR1 as DFQATT and CDR2 as SNEGSKA (reference sequence). V was pared by 0 bases and J by 15 bases, with 12 bases between.

This sequence joins TRBV6-2 or TRBV6-3 and TRBJ2-5, with 9 positions matching TRBD2. The germline gives CDR1 MNHEY, CDR2 SVGEGT. The CDR3 sequence is 16 residues long. J lost 5 bases, V lost 7 bases, and 14 bases had no gene match. The CDR3 DNA reads as TGTGCCAGCAACCCTCGGAGCGGGGGGCCCTGGGAGACCCAGTACTTC. Its translation: CASNPRSGGPWETQYF.

About this clone itself: The same CDR3 can be traced to other DNA sequences in this sample. J is TRBJ2-1 and V is TRBV12-3 or TRBV12-4; D gene uncertain. The germline V and J ends were trimmed by 3 bases and 0 bases, with 3 bases remaining between them. This CDR3 is 13 amino acids long. The chain's CDR3 is CASSLSSYNEQFF. The CDR3 DNA reads TGTGCCAGCAGTTTGAGCTCCTACAATGAGCAGTTCTTC.

The V and J genes are TRBV7-2 and TRBJ1-2, with 9 bases identical to TRBD1. Germline CDR1 is SGHTA and CDR2 is FQGNSA. J gave up 2 bases and V 6 bases, and 1 base lay outside the gene matches. The CDR3 covers 13 residues. The CDR3 loop reads CASRGQGNYGYTF. CDR3 nucleotides: TGTGCCAGCAGGGGACAGGGAAACTATGGCTACACCTTC.

V gene TRBV18 combines with J gene TRBJ1-2; possible D gene TRBD1, 5 bases. The V end was cut by 3 bases, the J end by 13 bases, with 18 bases between. This CDR3 comprises 13 residues. Germline CDR1 is KGHSH and CDR2 is LQKENI. CDR3 coding DNA: TGTGCCAGCTCACCTTCGGACACCCGAATGCCCACCTTC. It encodes CASSPSDTRMPTF.

The chain uses TRBV9 and TRBJ2-3, with 7 bases lining up with TRBD2. The junction had 11 bases not matched to a gene; V was cut back by 2 bases and J by 2 bases. Germline assignment: CDR1 SGDLS and CDR2 YYNGEE. The CDR3 is 17 amino acids. CDR3 region: CASSVPSASGDTDTQYF. CDR3 DNA: TGTGCCAGCAGCGTGCCGTCAGCTAGCGGAGACACAGATACGCAGTATTTT.

V is TRBV18 and J is TRBJ1-6, with 9 bases fitting TRBD1. The J segment lost 9 bases and the V segment lost 3 bases, leaving 3 bases of the junction unmatched. The CDR3 runs 14 residues. Germline assignment: CDR1 KGHSH and CDR2 LQKENI. The CDR3 coding sequence is TGTGCCAGCTCACCCGGGACAGGGATTTCACCCCTCCACTTT. Protein: CASSPGTGISPLHF. The variable domain in full, completed from reference TRBV18 and TRBJ1-6, reads NAGVMQNPRHLVRRRGQEARLRCSPMKGHSHVYWYRQLPEEGLKFMVYLQKENIIDESGMPKERFSAEFPKEGPSILRIQQVVRGDSAAYFCASSPGTGISPLHFGNGTRLTVT.

The chain has TRBV6-5 and TRBJ1-3; D gene ambiguous. This CDR3 is 13 amino acids long. V was shortened by 6 bases and J by 0 bases, with 6 bases between the two germline ends. CDR1 is MNHEY and CDR2 is SVGAGI in the germline V gene. CDR3 amino acids: CASSPNSGNTIYF. The CDR3 DNA reads TGTGCCAGCAGCCCAAACTCTGGAAACACCATATATTTT.